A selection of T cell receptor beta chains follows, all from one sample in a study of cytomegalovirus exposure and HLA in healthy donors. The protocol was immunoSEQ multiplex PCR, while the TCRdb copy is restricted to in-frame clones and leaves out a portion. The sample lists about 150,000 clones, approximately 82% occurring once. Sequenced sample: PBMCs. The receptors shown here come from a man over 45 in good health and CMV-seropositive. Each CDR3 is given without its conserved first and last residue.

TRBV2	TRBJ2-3	ASSPPREHTQY
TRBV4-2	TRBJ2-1	ASSHQPESSGAYNEQF
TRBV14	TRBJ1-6	ASSQTGGNSPLH
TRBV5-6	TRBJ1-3	ASSLGGGSGNTIY
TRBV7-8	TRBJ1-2	ASSLPGDRGNYGYT
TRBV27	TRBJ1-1	ASSPHRGNTEAF
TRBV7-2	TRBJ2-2	ASSRDRAVGELF
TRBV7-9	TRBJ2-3	ASRRGGRDTQY
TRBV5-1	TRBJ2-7	ASSFLDRGQYEQY
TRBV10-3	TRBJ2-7	AILSGNEQY
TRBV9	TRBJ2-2	ASSVGDRGSGELF
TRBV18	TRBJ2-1	ASSPQTSGSYNEQF
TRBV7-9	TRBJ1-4	ASSPTGQATNEKLF
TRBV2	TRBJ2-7	ASVRGVSYEQY
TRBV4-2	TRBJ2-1	ASSSLANEQF
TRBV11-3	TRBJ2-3	ASSESGEEDTQY
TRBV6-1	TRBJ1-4	ASSASQRMLF
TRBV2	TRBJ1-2	ASRGQGAYGYT
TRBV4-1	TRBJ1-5	ASSQSDRVPGQPQH
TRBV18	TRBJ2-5	ASSPGLAETQY